The 6 T cell receptor beta chains below were found in one sample sequenced in a study of cytomegalovirus exposure and HLA in healthy donors (dated by TCRdb to 2016 to 2017). The library relied on the immunoSEQ multiplex PCR assay. A mixture of 60 forward primers for TCR Vbeta segments and 13 reverse primers for TCR Jbeta segments was used in the multiplex PCR. The table comes from immuneACCESS by way of TCRdb, which keeps in-frame sequences with V and J called. Part of the clones is missing from these tables; in studies checked, under half for an unresolved V gene and the rest for unknown reasons. In all, the sample holds 100,000 to 150,000 clones, and around 78% of those were seen once. 20% of the sample goes to the ten largest clones. Sequencing used PBMCs. All receptors come from a young man in good health and CMV-seropositive.

Concerning this clone itself: At one end, the junction sequence differs from germline, possibly due to a read error. The chain has TRBV6-6 and TRBJ2-5, with D possibly matching TRBD2 (5 bases). Germline V gene data show CDR1 as MNHNY and CDR2 as SVGAGI (reference sequence). This CDR3 has 11 amino acids. The DNA of the CDR3 is TGTGCCAGCAGTTACTCTTGGACTCAAGACTTC. It yields the protein CASSYSWTQDF.

J is TRBJ2-1 and V is TRBV7-8; TRBD1 aligns across 7 bases. The CDR3 is 14 amino acids. After removal of 3 bases from V and 6 bases from J, the junction contained 5 bases not matched to a gene. In germline, CDR1 is SGHVS, CDR2 FQNEAQ. The CDR3, as DNA: TGTGCCAGCAGCTTCGGGACAGCCAGCAATGAGCAGTTCTTC. This encodes CASSFGTASNEQFF. Based on the CDR3 plus reference TRBV7-8 and TRBJ2-1, the full variable domain is GAGVSQSPRYKVAKRGQDVALRCDPISGHVSLFWYQQALGQGPEFLTYFQNEAQLDKSGLPSDRFFAERPEGSVSTLKIQRTQQEDSAVYLCASSFGTASNEQFFGPGTRLTVL.

The V call is TRBV7-6, the J call TRBJ1-3; D is unclear. Trimming took 3 bases from V and 0 from J, leaving 9 bases between them. This CDR3 spans 15 amino acids. Per the germline V gene, CDR1 is SGHVS and CDR2 is FNYEAQ. CDR3 nucleotides: TGTGCCAGCAGCTTGGGCGGGAGCTCTGGAAACACCATATATTTT. Translation gives CASSLGGSSGNTIYF.

This clone came up many times. The chain uses TRBV7-9 and TRBJ2-5; TRBD1 is a possible D gene (6 bases). The ends were cut back, 5 bases at V and 2 bases at J, with 15 bases in the middle. CDR3 length: 15 residues. In germline, CDR1 is SEHNR, CDR2 FQNEAQ (reference sequence). CDR3 sequence reads: CASSARTGLQETQYF. CDR3 nucleotides: TGTGCCAGCAGCGCCCGAACAGGGTTACAAGAGACCCAGTACTTC. The full variable domain, in which reference TRBV7-9 and TRBJ2-5 provide the parts outside the CDR3, is DTGVSQNPRHKITKRGQNVTFRCDPISEHNRLYWYRQTLGQGPEFLTYFQNEAQLEKSRLLSDRFSAERPKGSFSTLEIQRTEQGDSAMYLCASSARTGLQETQYFGPGTRLLVL.

V gene TRBV30 combines with J gene TRBJ2-6; TRBD2 matches at 8 bases. The germline gives CDR1 GTSNPN, CDR2 SVGIG (reference sequence). The J segment lost 4 bases and the V segment lost 5 bases, leaving 4 bases of the junction unmatched. The CDR3 length is 14 residues. In nucleotides, the CDR3 is TGTGCCTGGGCGGGGGGCGGAGGGGCCAACGTCCTGACTTTC. Translating gives CAWAGGGGANVLTF.

This rearrangement joins TRBV29-1 to TRBJ1-2, with D possibly matching TRBD1 (5 bases). V was trimmed by 1 base and J by 4 bases, leaving 13 bases between them. This CDR3 comprises 14 residues. Looked up from germline, CDR1 is SQVTM and CDR2 is ANQGSEA. The chain's CDR3 is CSVEGVRERYGYTF. The CDR3 DNA is TGCAGCGTTGAAGGGGTCAGGGAACGCTATGGCTACACCTTC.